Included here is one TCR beta chain sequence, with context. The target antigen is unknown. The PCR contained 60 Vbeta and 13 Jbeta primers. The method was immunoSEQ multiplex PCR; TCRdb's version includes in-frame clones alone and lacks a portion of them. The sample spans around 74,000 clones; the ten largest clones claim about 4.2%. CDR3 length equals 14 residues. V lost 5 bases to trimming and J lost 2 bases; unmatched junction nucleotides: 3. The V gene's germline CDR1 is KGHSH and CDR2 LQKENI. This entry belongs to a study of cytomegalovirus exposure and HLA in healthy donors. Whole-study results and caveats: Researchers reportedly found TCR beta sequences accurately predicted most subjects' HLA-A and HLA-B alleles. Investigators reported some 150 TCR beta chains as tied to cytomegalovirus. Confirmation in vitro established that three CMV-associated chains were specific for CMV antigens.

The sequencing sample was made of PBMCs. The V call is TRBV18, the J call TRBJ2-7; 10 bases line up with TRBD1. The clonotype was recovered from a man between 25 and 39 years old in good health and CMV-seronegative. CDR3 coding DNA: TGTGCCAGCTCAGCCGGGACAGGGGCCTACGAGCAGTACTTC. This encodes CASSAGTGAYEQYF.